Below, 26 T cell receptor beta chains from the same sample are listed, as sequenced in a study of blood T cell repertoires in COVID-19. The data were produced by immunoSEQ multiplex PCR, yet TCRdb's version contains in-frame clones alone and is incomplete. The table shows about 20,000 clones, with around 90% occurring only once. Sequenced input: peripheral blood. The receptors come from a man in his 70s with active COVID-19.

The rearrangement uses TRBV9 and TRBJ1-1; TRBD1 matches at 7 bases. The CDR3 sequence is 13 residues long. J was trimmed by 4 bases and V by 3 bases; bases with no gene match: 3. Germline V gives CDR1 SGDLS, CDR2 YYNGEE. The CDR3 DNA reads TGTGCCAGCAGCGCACAGGGGCGCACTGAAGCTTTCTTT. Encoded protein: CASSAQGRTEAFF.

The V gene is TRBV11-2, the J gene TRBJ2-7, with TRBD2 identical over 10 bases. This CDR3 is built from 15 residues. Looked up from germline, CDR1 is SGHAT and CDR2 is FQNNGV. V lost 1 base to trimming and J lost 3 bases; unmatched junction nucleotides: 3. The CDR3 region is CASSLVLAGSYEQYF. The CDR3 DNA is TGTGCCAGCAGCTTAGTACTAGCGGGAAGCTACGAGCAGTACTTC.

V gene TRBV18 combines with J gene TRBJ2-1; 8 nucleotides align to TRBD1. In germline, CDR1 is KGHSH, CDR2 LQKENI. With 6 bases clipped from V and 0 bases from J, the junction kept 13 bases outside the gene matches. The CDR3 sequence is 18 residues long. The CDR3: CASSLILTGAGSYNEQFF. The CDR3 DNA reads as TGTGCCAGCTCGCTGATTTTGACAGGGGCGGGCTCCTACAATGAGCAGTTCTTC.

In its sample, this clone was seen once. This chain uses TRBV6-2 or TRBV6-3 with TRBJ2-3, with 10 bases fitting TRBD2. V was clipped by 5 bases and J by 7 bases; unmatched bases: 9. The germline V gene has CDR1 MNHEY and CDR2 SVGEGT. This CDR3 has 15 amino acids. The CDR3 spells CASSTQREGRYTQYF. The CDR3 DNA reads TGTGCCAGCAGTACCCAGCGGGAGGGCCGATATACGCAGTATTTT.

The genes are TRBV27 and TRBJ1-6; TRBD1 aligns across 8 bases. The germline V gene encodes CDR1 MNHEY and CDR2 SMNVEV (reference sequence). The CDR3 runs to 15 residues. V gave up 5 bases and J gave up 9 bases; unmatched junction bases: 9. The CDR3 DNA reads as TGTGCCAGCAGTGTTTCGACAGGGGTGGGTTCACCCCTCCACTTT. It codes for CASSVSTGVGSPLHF.

The CDR3 DNA reads as TGCAGTGCTAGTGACAGGGTCGGCAAAAACATTCAGTACTTC. Amino acid sequence: CSASDRVGKNIQYF. The V call is TRBV20-1, the J call TRBJ2-4; 7 nucleotides match TRBD1. The ends lost 3 bases at V and 3 bases at J; junction bases unmatched: 5. Per the germline V gene, CDR1 is DFQATT and CDR2 is SNEGSKA (reference sequence). The CDR3 is 14 residues long.

This clone was counted once. The chain carries TRBV30 and TRBJ2-1; 7 bases fit TRBD2. Germline V gene data show CDR1 as GTSNPN and CDR2 as SVGIG (reference sequence). Germline trimming cut 0 bases from V and 9 bases from J; bases unmatched to any gene: 8. The CDR3 is 14 residues long. The CDR3 here is CAWSVRASGSEQFF. The CDR3 bases are TGTGCCTGGAGTGTACGGGCTAGCGGTAGTGAGCAGTTCTTC.

This clone appeared once. The genes are TRBV3-1 (or the pseudogene TRBV3-2) and TRBJ1-6, with D hard to call. The CDR3 covers 14 residues. Trimming pared 1 base from V and 6 bases from J, leaving 7 bases between. Germline CDR1 LGHDT, CDR2 YNNKEL (reference sequence). The CDR3 here is CASSQASSNSPLHF. CDR3 in DNA: TGTGCCAGCAGCCAAGCCTCTTCTAATTCACCCCTCCACTTT.

The J gene is TRBJ1-1, the V gene TRBV18; tentative D call: TRBD1 (5 bases). CDR1 is KGHSH, CDR2 LQKENI, per germline. This CDR3 spans 15 amino acids. V lost 0 bases, J lost 4 bases, and 12 bases lay in between. CDR3 coding DNA: TGTGCCAGCTCACCACCCCTGGCAGGGCGCACTGAAGCTTTCTTT. This sequence encodes CASSPPLAGRTEAFF.

J is TRBJ1-4 and V is TRBV5-6; a weak D match, TRBD1 (5 bases). The CDR3 is 19 residues long. V lost 4 bases, J lost 1 base, and 23 bases lay in between. CDR1 and CDR2 from the germline V gene are SGHDT and YYEEEE. The CDR3 DNA reads as TGTGCCAGCAGCCCACTGTCAAACGGGGGTAGTGTAACTAATGAAAAACTGTTTTTT. Encoded protein: CASSPLSNGGSVTNEKLFF. Variable domain in full (rest from reference TRBV5-6 and TRBJ1-4): DAGVTQSPTHLIKTRGQQVTLRCSPKSGHDTVSWYQQALGQGPQFIFQYYEEEERQRGNFPDRFSGHQFPNYSSELNVNALLLGDSALYLCASSPLSNGGSVTNEKLFFGSGTQLSVL.

The genes are TRBV9 and TRBJ1-5; D is ambiguous. CDR3 length equals 15 residues. Germline CDR1 SGDLS, CDR2 YYNGEE. V lost 3 bases, J lost 1 base, and 11 bases lay in between. The CDR3 coding sequence is TGTGCCAGCAGCGCGGTCGGAGGCAGCAATCAGCCCCAGCATTTT. This sequence encodes CASSAVGGSNQPQHF.

This clone was recorded only once. The CDR3 does not close with the conserved phenylalanine or tryptophan, likely indicating a read error. The DNA is left out, because the CDR3 cannot be placed on it with certainty; the CDR3 is given as TCRdb lists it. This chain links TRBV19 with TRBJ2-7; TRBD1, as called in the table, went unchecked against the DNA. 9 amino acids form the CDR3, both terminal residues included. Germline CDR1 LNHDA, CDR2 SQIVND (reference sequence). The CDR3 sequence: CASSIEAQG.

This sequence joins TRBV7-9 and TRBJ2-7; 7 bases match TRBD1. Germline CDR1 and CDR2: SEHNR and FQNEAQ (reference sequence). Losses at the gene ends were 4 bases for V and 3 bases for J; bases not matched to a gene: 12. CDR3 length: 16 amino acids. CDR3 nucleotides: TGTGCCAGCAGCTCGAAACAGGGGATAGGGAGCTACGAGCAGTACTTC. Translated: CASSSKQGIGSYEQYF.

The V call is TRBV6-1, the J call TRBJ1-5; 8 positions match TRBD1. The V and J ends lost 0 bases and 7 bases, in that order; junction bases with no gene match: 5. CDR3 length: 15 amino acids. CDR1 and CDR2 (germline): MNHNS, SASEGT. The CDR3 nucleotides read TGTGCCAGCAGTGAAGCTCAGGGGGCCGGCCAGCCCCAGCATTTT. Amino acid sequence: CASSEAQGAGQPQHF.

The CDR3 DNA is TGTGCCAGTAGTACCCAGATGAACACTGAAGCTTTCTTT. It yields the protein CASSTQMNTEAFF. The chain uses TRBV19 and TRBJ1-1; D uncertain. The germline CDR1 and CDR2 sequences are LNHDA and SQIVND (reference sequence). The CDR3 has 13 amino acids. Trimming cost V 4 bases and J 0 bases, with 6 bases left between them.

The J gene is TRBJ2-7, the V gene TRBV7-8; TRBD1 might be the D (6 bases). The CDR3 runs 15 residues. V was clipped by 2 bases and J by 3 bases, with 14 bases between them. Per germline, CDR1 SGHVS and CDR2 FQNEAQ. The CDR3 spells CASSLRRTELYEQYF. The CDR3 nucleotides read TGTGCCAGCAGCTTAAGGCGGACAGAACTCTACGAGCAGTACTTC. Full variable domain (remainder filled in from reference TRBV7-8 and TRBJ2-7): GAGVSQSPRYKVAKRGQDVALRCDPISGHVSLFWYQQALGQGPEFLTYFQNEAQLDKSGLPSDRFFAERPEGSVSTLKIQRTQQEDSAVYLCASSLRRTELYEQYFGPGTRLTVT.

The chain recombines TRBV6-2 or TRBV6-3 with TRBJ1-1; 7 bases line up with TRBD1. The CDR3 extends over 14 amino acids. From germline, CDR1 is MNHEY and CDR2 SVGEGT. Trimming at V came to 6 bases and at J to 5 bases, leaving 9 bases not matched to a gene. CDR3 sequence reads: CASSPQGGGTEAFF. The CDR3, as DNA: TGTGCCAGCAGCCCACAAGGGGGCGGTACTGAAGCTTTCTTT.

The CDR3 nucleotides read TGTGCCAGCAGCTTAGCGCGACTAGCGGGGGGCTCCTACGAGCAGTACTTC. Its translation is CASSLARLAGGSYEQYF. The rearrangement links TRBV7-9 to TRBJ2-7; 13 bases align to TRBD2. With 0 bases clipped from V and 0 bases from J, the junction kept 2 bases outside the gene matches. The CDR3 is 17 residues long. Looked up from germline, CDR1 is SEHNR and CDR2 is FQNEAQ (reference sequence).

The chain links TRBV30 to TRBJ2-7; D is possibly TRBD2 (6 bases). The CDR3 contains 13 residues. Per the germline V gene, CDR1 is GTSNPN and CDR2 is SVGIG (reference sequence). Trimming took 4 bases from V and 6 from J, leaving 16 bases between them. For the CDR3, the DNA is TGTGCCTGGATTCCGGGACTTAACGGCGAGCAGTACTTC. Residues: CAWIPGLNGEQYF.

The chain recombines TRBV2 with TRBJ2-5; D remains ambiguous. CDR1 and CDR2 from the germline V gene are SNHLY and FYNNEI. There are 16 residues in the CDR3. The V and J ends lost 2 bases and 4 bases respectively, with 17 bases between them. The CDR3 is CASSEYSPVVGETQYF. Here the CDR3 DNA reads TGTGCCAGCAGTGAATACAGCCCGGTGGTAGGAGAGACCCAGTACTTC.

V usage is TRBV2 and J usage is TRBJ2-2, with D maybe TRBD1 (6 bases). The CDR3 is 14 amino acids. Trimming shortened V by 4 bases and J by 3 bases, and 9 bases separated the two germline ends. The V gene's germline CDR1 is SNHLY and CDR2 FYNNEI. The CDR3 sequence is CASSAGAHTGELFF. The CDR3 DNA is TGTGCCAGCAGTGCAGGGGCGCACACCGGGGAGCTGTTTTTT. Using reference TRBV2 and TRBJ2-2 for the parts outside the CDR3, the full variable domain is EPEVTQTPSHQVTQMGQEVILRCVPISNHLYFYWYRQILGQKVEFLVSFYNNEISEKSEIFDDQFSVERPDGSNFTLKIRSTKLEDSAMYFCASSAGAHTGELFFGEGSRLTVL.

V and J are TRBV30 and TRBJ2-7, with 9 bases matching TRBD1. Looked up from germline, CDR1 is GTSNPN and CDR2 is SVGIG (reference sequence). Trimming removed 3 bases from V and 6 bases from J; junction bases left unmatched: 6. The CDR3 covers 13 residues. DNA for the CDR3: TGTGCCTGGAGGAGGACAGGGGACGGCGAGCAGTACTTC. Translation: CAWRRTGDGEQYF.

In this sample, this clone turned up a few times. The genes are TRBV2 and TRBJ1-6; 9 nucleotides match TRBD1. The CDR3 is made up of 15 amino acids. Germline V gene lookup returns CDR1 SNHLY and CDR2 FYNNEI. The ends lost 6 bases at V and 6 bases at J; junction bases unmatched: 6. For the CDR3, the DNA is TGTGCCAGCAGAGTTACAGGGGGCTTTAATTCACCCCTCCACTTT. Translated: CASRVTGGFNSPLHF. The variable domain in full, with the rest retrieved from reference TRBV2 and TRBJ1-6, is EPEVTQTPSHQVTQMGQEVILRCVPISNHLYFYWYRQILGQKVEFLVSFYNNEISEKSEIFDDQFSVERPDGSNFTLKIRSTKLEDSAMYFCASRVTGGFNSPLHFGNGTRLTVT.

The V and J genes are TRBV7-8 and TRBJ1-1, with no clear D. From germline, CDR1 is SGHVS and CDR2 FQNEAQ. The CDR3 contains 13 residues. V was clipped by 1 base and J by 10 bases, with 13 bases between them. The CDR3 region has the DNA TGTGCCAGCAGCTTAGGGCAGGATTCTACAGCTTTCTTT. It specifies CASSLGQDSTAFF. Full variable domain (rest looked up from reference TRBV7-8 and TRBJ1-1): GAGVSQSPRYKVAKRGQDVALRCDPISGHVSLFWYQQALGQGPEFLTYFQNEAQLDKSGLPSDRFFAERPEGSVSTLKIQRTQQEDSAVYLCASSLGQDSTAFFGQGTRLTVV.

V gene TRBV6-1 combines with J gene TRBJ2-2; D not certain. CDR3 size: 16 residues. Trimming took 3 bases from V and 1 from J, leaving 12 bases between them. CDR1 and CDR2 from the germline V gene are MNHNS and SASEGT. CDR3 sequence (DNA): TGTGCCAGCAGTGAGCATTTGGCAGGGAACACCGGGGAGCTGTTTTTT. As protein: CASSEHLAGNTGELFF.

As DNA, the CDR3 is TGCGCCAGCAGCGGAGGGAACGGCTACGAGCAGTACTTC. This sequence encodes CASSGGNGYEQYF. The chain uses TRBV5-1 and TRBJ2-7; weak D call: TRBD2 (6 bases). Germline V CDR1 and CDR2: SGHRS, YFSETQ. This CDR3 comprises 13 residues. V lost 4 bases, J lost 3 bases, and 11 bases lay in between.